The present T cell receptor beta chain was sequenced within a study of shared clonotypes between healthy human individuals. The CDR3 contains 16 residues. Trimming took 3 bases from V and 1 from J, leaving 16 bases between them. Germline CDR1 reads MNHEY; CDR2 reads SVGAGI. Measured with immunoSEQ multiplex PCR; TCRdb has only the in-frame clones, and not every one. The repertoire holds 850,000 to 1,200,000 clones, around 76% seen once, with approximately 1.5% in the top ten. The rearrangement links TRBV6-5 to TRBJ2-7, with D maybe TRBD2 (6 bases). This sequence was found in a man aged 18-30 years in good health. Sequenced sample: memory CD4+ T cells sorted from blood. As for subset: CD45RA-negative fraction. The CDR3 DNA is TGTGCCAGCAGTTATCGAGGCGGGACCGGATCCTACGAGCAGTACTTC. Protein product: CASSYRGGTGSYEQYF.